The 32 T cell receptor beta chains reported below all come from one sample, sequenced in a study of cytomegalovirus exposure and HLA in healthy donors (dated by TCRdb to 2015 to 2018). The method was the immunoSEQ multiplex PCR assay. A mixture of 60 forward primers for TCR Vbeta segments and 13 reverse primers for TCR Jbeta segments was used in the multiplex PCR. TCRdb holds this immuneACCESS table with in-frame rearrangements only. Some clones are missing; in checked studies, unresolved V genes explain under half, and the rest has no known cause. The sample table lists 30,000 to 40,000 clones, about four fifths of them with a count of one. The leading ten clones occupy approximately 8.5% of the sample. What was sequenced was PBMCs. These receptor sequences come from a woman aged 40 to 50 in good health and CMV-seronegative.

The CDR3 bases are TGTGCCAGTGAGGGGACAGGGGCGTTATCGGATGGCTACACCTTC. Protein sequence: CASEGTGALSDGYTF. V usage is TRBV2 and J usage is TRBJ1-2; 10 bases are a match to TRBD1. From germline, CDR1 is SNHLY and CDR2 FYNNEI. Germline trimming cut 9 bases from V and 6 bases from J; bases unmatched to any gene: 13. The CDR3 runs 15 residues. The whole variable domain, remainder taken from reference TRBV2 and TRBJ1-2, is EPEVTQTPSHQVTQMGQEVILRCVPISNHLYFYWYRQILGQKVEFLVSFYNNEISEKSEIFDDQFSVERPDGSNFTLKIRSTKLEDSAMYFCASEGTGALSDGYTFGSGTRLTVV.

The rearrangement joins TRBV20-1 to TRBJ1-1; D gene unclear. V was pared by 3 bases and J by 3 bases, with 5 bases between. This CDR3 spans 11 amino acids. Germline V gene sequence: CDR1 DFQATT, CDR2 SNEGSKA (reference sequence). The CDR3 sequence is CSASIDTEAFF. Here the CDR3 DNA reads TGCAGTGCTAGTATTGACACTGAAGCTTTCTTT.

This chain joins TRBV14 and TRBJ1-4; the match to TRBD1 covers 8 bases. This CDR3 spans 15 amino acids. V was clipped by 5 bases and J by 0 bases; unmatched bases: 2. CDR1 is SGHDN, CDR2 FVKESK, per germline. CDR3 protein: CASSSQGATNEKLFF. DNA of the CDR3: TGTGCCAGCAGCTCACAGGGGGCAACTAATGAAAAACTGTTTTTT.

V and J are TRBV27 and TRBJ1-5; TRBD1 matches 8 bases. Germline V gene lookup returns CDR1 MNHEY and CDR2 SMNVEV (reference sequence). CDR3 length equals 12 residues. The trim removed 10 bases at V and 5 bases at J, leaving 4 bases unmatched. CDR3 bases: TGTGCCACCGGACAGGGCGATCAGCCCCAGCATTTT. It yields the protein CATGQGDQPQHF.

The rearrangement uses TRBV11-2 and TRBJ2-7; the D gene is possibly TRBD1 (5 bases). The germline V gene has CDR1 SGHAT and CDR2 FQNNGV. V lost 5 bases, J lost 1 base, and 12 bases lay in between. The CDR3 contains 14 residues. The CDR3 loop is CASSIHQGSYEQYV. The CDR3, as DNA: TGTGCCAGCAGCATCCATCAGGGTTCCTACGAGCAGTACGTC.

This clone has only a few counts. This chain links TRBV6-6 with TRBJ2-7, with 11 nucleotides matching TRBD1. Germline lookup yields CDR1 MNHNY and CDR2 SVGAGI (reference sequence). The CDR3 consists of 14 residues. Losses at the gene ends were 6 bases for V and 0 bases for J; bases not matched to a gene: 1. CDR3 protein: CASRGQGASYEQYV. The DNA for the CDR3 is TGTGCCAGCAGAGGACAGGGGGCCTCCTACGAGCAGTACGTC.

The CDR3 nucleotides read TGTGCCAGCAGCCAGCGGGAGACCCAGTACTTC. The encoded protein is CASSQRETQYF. This chain uses TRBV14 with TRBJ2-5; D is undetermined. The CDR3 sequence is 11 residues long. The germline V and J ends were trimmed by 3 bases and 5 bases, with 4 bases remaining between them. Germline loops: CDR1 SGHDN, CDR2 FVKESK.

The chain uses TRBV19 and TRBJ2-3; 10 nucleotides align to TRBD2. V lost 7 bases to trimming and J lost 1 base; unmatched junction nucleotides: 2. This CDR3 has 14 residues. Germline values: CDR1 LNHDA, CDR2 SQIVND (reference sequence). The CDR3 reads CASTSGGGTDTQYF. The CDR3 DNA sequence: TGTGCCAGTACTAGCGGGGGAGGCACAGATACGCAGTATTTT. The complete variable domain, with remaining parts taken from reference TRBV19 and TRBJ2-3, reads DGGITQSPKYLFRKEGQNVTLSCEQNLNHDAMYWYRQDPGQGLRLIYYSQIVNDFQKGDIAEGYSVSREKKESFPLTVTSAQKNPTAFYLCASTSGGGTDTQYFGPGTRLTVL.

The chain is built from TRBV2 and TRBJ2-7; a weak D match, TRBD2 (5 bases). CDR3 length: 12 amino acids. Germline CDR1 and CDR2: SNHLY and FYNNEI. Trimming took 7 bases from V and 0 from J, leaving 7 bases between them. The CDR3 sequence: CASKRDSYEQYF. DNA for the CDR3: TGTGCCAGCAAACGGGACTCCTACGAGCAGTACTTC.

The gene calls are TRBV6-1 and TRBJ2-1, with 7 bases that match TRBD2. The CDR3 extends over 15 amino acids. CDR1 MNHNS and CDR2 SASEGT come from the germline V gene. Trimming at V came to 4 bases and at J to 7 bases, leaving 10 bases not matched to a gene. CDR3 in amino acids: CASSVITDGRNEQFF. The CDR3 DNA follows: TGTGCCAGCAGTGTAATTACAGACGGGAGGAATGAGCAGTTCTTC.

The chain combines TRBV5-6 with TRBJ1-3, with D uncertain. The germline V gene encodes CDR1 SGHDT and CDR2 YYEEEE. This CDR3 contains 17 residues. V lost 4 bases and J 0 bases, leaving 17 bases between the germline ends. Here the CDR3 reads CASSRPTRASSGNTIYF. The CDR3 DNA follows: TGTGCCAGCAGCCGGCCAACCAGAGCGAGCTCTGGAAACACCATATATTTT.

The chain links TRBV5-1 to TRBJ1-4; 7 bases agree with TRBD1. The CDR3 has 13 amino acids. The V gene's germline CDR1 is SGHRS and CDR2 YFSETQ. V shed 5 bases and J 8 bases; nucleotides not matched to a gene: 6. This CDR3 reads CASSKTGEEKLFF. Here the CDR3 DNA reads TGCGCCAGCAGTAAAACAGGGGAGGAAAAACTGTTTTTT. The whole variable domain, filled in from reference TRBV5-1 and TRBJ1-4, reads KAGVTQTPRYLIKTRGQQVTLSCSPISGHRSVSWYQQTPGQGLQFLFEYFSETQRNKGNFPGRFSGRQFSNSRSEMNVSTLELGDSALYLCASSKTGEEKLFFGSGTQLSVL.

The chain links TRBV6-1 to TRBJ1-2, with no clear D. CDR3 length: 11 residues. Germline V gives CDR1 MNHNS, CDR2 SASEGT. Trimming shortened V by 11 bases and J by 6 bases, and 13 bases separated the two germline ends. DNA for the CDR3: TGTGCCGCCGGAGGCCTCAATGGCTACACCTTC. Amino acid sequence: CAAGGLNGYTF.

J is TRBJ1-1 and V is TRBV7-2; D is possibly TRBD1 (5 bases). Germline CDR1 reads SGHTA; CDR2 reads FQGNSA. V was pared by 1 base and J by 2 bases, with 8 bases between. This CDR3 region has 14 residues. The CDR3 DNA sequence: TGTGCCAGCAGCTTAGACAGGAGAAACACTGAAGCTTTCTTT. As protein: CASSLDRRNTEAFF.

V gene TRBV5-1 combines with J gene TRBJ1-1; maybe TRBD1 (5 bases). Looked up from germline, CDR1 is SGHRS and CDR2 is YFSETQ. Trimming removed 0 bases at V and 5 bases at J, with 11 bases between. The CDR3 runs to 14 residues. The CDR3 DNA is TGCGCCAGCAGCTTGGAGGGGCTCGGAACTGAAGCTTTCTTT. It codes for CASSLEGLGTEAFF. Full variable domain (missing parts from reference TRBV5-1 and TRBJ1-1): KAGVTQTPRYLIKTRGQQVTLSCSPISGHRSVSWYQQTPGQGLQFLFEYFSETQRNKGNFPGRFSGRQFSNSRSEMNVSTLELGDSALYLCASSLEGLGTEAFFGQGTRLTVV.

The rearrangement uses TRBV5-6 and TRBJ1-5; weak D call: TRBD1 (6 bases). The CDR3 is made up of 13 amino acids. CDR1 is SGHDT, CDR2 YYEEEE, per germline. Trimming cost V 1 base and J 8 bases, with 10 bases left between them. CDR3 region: CASSLRGMEPQHF. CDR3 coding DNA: TGTGCCAGCAGCTTGAGGGGGATGGAGCCCCAGCATTTT.

CDR3 nucleotides: TGCGCCAGCAGCCAAGATTTCGCAGGATGGTATTCACCCCTCCACTTT. It specifies CASSQDFAGWYSPLHF. The chain has TRBV4-1 and TRBJ1-6; no reliable D call. The CDR3 spans 16 residues. Looked up from germline, CDR1 is MGHRA and CDR2 is YSYEKL. The V end was cut by 0 bases, the J end by 8 bases, with 14 bases between.

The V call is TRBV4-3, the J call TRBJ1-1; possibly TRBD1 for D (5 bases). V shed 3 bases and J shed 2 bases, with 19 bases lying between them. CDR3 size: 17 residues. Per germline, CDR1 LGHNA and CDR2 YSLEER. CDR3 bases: TGCGCCAGCAGCCACCCCGGATTTTTAGGGGAAAACACTGAAGCTTTCTTT. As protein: CASSHPGFLGENTEAFF.

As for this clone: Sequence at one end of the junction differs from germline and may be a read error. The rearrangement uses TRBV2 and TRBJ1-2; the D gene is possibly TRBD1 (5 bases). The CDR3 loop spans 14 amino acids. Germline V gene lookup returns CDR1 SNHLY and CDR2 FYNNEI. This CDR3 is CASSDANRNYGYTF. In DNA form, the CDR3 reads TGTGCCAGCAGTGACGCCAACAGGAACTATGGCTACACCTTT.

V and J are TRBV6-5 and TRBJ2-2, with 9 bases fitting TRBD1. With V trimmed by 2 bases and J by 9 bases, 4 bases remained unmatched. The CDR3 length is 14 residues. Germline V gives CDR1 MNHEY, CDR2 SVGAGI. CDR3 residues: CASSYRDRVRELFF. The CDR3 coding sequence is TGTGCCAGCAGTTACCGGGACAGGGTACGGGAGCTGTTTTTT.

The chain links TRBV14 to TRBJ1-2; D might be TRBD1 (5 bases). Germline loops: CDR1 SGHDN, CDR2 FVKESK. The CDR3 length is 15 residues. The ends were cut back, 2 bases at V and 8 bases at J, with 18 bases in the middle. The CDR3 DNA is TGTGCCAGCAGCCAACCTTCGACGGGGCGGGGAGGCTACACCTTC. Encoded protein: CASSQPSTGRGGYTF.

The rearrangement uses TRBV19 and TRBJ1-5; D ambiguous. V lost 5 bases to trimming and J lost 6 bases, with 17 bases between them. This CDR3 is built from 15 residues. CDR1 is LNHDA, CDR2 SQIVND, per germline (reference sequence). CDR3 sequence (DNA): TGTGCCAGTAGTCCGATTATTGGGAGTCGTCAGCCCCAGCATTTT. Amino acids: CASSPIIGSRQPQHF. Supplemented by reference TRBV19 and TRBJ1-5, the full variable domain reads DGGITQSPKYLFRKEGQNVTLSCEQNLNHDAMYWYRQDPGQGLRLIYYSQIVNDFQKGDIAEGYSVSREKKESFPLTVTSAQKNPTAFYLCASSPIIGSRQPQHFGDGTRLSIL.

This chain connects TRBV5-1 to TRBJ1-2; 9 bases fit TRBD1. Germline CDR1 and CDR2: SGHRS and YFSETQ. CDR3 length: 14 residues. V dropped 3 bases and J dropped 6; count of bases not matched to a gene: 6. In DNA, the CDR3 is TGCGCCAGCAGCTCACAGGGGGCTGGTGATGGCTACACCTTC. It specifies CASSSQGAGDGYTF. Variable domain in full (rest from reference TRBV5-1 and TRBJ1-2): KAGVTQTPRYLIKTRGQQVTLSCSPISGHRSVSWYQQTPGQGLQFLFEYFSETQRNKGNFPGRFSGRQFSNSRSEMNVSTLELGDSALYLCASSSQGAGDGYTFGSGTRLTVV.

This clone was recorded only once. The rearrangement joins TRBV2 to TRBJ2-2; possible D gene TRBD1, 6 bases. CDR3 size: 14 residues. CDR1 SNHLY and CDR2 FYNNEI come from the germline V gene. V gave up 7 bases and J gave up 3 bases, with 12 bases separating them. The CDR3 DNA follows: TGTGCCAGCACTCGGCAGGGGTACACCGGGGAGCTGTTTTTT. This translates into CASTRQGYTGELFF.

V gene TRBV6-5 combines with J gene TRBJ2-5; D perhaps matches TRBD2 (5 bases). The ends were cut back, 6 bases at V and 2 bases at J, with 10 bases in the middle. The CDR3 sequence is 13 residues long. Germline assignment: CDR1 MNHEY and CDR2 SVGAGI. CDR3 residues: CASRDREQETQYF. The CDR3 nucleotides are TGTGCCAGCAGAGATAGGGAGCAAGAGACCCAGTACTTC.

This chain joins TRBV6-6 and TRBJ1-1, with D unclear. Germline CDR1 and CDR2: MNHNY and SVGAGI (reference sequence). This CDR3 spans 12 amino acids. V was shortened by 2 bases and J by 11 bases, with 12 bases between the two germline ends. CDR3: CASSYEGGQAFF. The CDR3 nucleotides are TGTGCCAGCAGTTACGAGGGCGGGCAGGCTTTCTTT.

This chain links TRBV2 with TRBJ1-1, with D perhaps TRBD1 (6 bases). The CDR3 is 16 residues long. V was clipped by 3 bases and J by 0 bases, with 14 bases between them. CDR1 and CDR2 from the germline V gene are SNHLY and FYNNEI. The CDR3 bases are TGTGCCAGCAGTGAGTCGGGGGGGGGCATGAACACTGAAGCTTTCTTT. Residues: CASSESGGGMNTEAFF.

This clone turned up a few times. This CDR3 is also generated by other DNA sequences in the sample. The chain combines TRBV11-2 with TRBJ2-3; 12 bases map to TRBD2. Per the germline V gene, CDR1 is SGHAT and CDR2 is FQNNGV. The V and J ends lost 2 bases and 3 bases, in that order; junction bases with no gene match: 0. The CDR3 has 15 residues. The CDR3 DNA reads TGTGCCAGCAGCTTACTAGCGGGGGGGACAGATACGCAGTATTTT. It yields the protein CASSLLAGGTDTQYF.

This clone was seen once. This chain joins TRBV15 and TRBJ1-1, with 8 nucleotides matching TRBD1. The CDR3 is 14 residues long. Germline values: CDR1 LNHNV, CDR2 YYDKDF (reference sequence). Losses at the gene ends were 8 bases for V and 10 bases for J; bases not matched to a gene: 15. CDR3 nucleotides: TGTGCCACCGGACAGGGAGGCATCAATAGGGGAGCTTTCTTT. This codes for CATGQGGINRGAFF. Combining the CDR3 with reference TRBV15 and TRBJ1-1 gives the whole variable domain DAMVIQNPRYQVTQFGKPVTLSCSQTLNHNVMYWYQQKSSQAPKLLFHYYDKDFNNEADTPDNFQSRRPNTSFCFLDIRSPGLGDTAMYLCATGQGGINRGAFFGQGTRLTVV.

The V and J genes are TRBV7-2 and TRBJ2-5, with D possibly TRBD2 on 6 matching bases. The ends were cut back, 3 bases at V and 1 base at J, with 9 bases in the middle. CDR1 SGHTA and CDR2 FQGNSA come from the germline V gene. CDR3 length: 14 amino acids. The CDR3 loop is CASSFGGAQETQYF. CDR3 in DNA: TGTGCCAGCAGCTTTGGAGGGGCCCAAGAGACCCAGTACTTC.

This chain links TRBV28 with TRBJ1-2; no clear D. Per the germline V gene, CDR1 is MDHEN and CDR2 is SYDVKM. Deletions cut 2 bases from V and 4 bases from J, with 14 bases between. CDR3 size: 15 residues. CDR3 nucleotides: TGTGCCAGCAGTTTAGCCTCAACATACACCTATGGCTACACCTTC. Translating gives CASSLASTYTYGYTF.

CDR3 region: CASSYKTPYQETQYF. The CDR3 DNA follows: TGTGCCAGCAGTTACAAAACACCTTACCAAGAGACCCAGTACTTC. The chain uses TRBV6-5 and TRBJ2-5; D gene ambiguous. Germline CDR1 MNHEY, CDR2 SVGAGI. V was cut by 2 bases and J by 0 bases, with 10 bases left in between. The CDR3 length is 15 residues.